These 8 T cell receptor beta chains came from one sample sequenced in a study of blood T cell repertoires in COVID-19. Generated by immunoSEQ multiplex PCR, the TCRdb table keeps only in-frame clones and is missing some. The data contain about 280,000 clones, around 80% of them singletons. Sample: PBMCs or T cells enriched from blood (not recorded which). The source of these receptors is a man in his forties or fifties who had been exposed to COVID-19.

The genes are TRBV6-5 and TRBJ1-1, with D perhaps matching TRBD1 (5 bases). The length of the CDR3 is 13 residues. Per germline, CDR1 MNHEY and CDR2 SVGAGI. The ends were cut back, 7 bases at V and 5 bases at J, with 14 bases in the middle. The CDR3 DNA follows: TGTGCCAGCAAAGTAGCAGGGTATACTGAAGCTTTCTTT. Translated, it gives CASKVAGYTEAFF.

J is TRBJ2-4 and V is TRBV7-9; D is possibly TRBD2 (5 bases). Germline V gives CDR1 SEHNR, CDR2 FQNEAQ (reference sequence). V was cut by 1 base and J by 4 bases, with 20 bases left in between. This CDR3 has 18 amino acids. CDR3 bases: TGTGCCAGCAGCTTAGGGCCGGAGGCAGGAGATCCTAAAAACATTCAGTACTTC. Protein sequence: CASSLGPEAGDPKNIQYF.

In DNA, the CDR3 is TGTGCCAGCAGCCAGCACCGGGACTACCCAAGGGATACGCAGTATTTT. Translated, it gives CASSQHRDYPRDTQYF. The genes are TRBV3-1 (or the pseudogene TRBV3-2) and TRBJ2-3; the match to TRBD2 covers 7 bases. The junction had 12 bases not matched to a gene; V was cut back by 3 bases and J by 6 bases. The CDR3 is 16 amino acids. Germline V gene sequence: CDR1 LGHDT, CDR2 YNNKEL (reference sequence).

V gene TRBV5-8 combines with J gene TRBJ2-1, with D maybe TRBD2 (5 bases). CDR3 size: 14 residues. Germline-derived CDR1 and CDR2 are SGHTS and YDEGEE. Trimming took off 4 bases at V and 9 bases at J, with 17 bases between the two ends. The CDR3 here is CASSRGFDRGEQFF. The CDR3 DNA reads as TGTGCCAGCAGCCGGGGTTTTGATCGCGGTGAGCAGTTCTTC.

This clone was seen only a few times. The rearrangement links TRBV19 to TRBJ1-3; D possibly corresponds to TRBD1 (6 bases). Germline V CDR1 and CDR2: LNHDA, SQIVND (reference sequence). The CDR3 length is 17 residues. Trimming removed 3 bases from V and 5 bases from J, with 20 bases in between. In DNA, the CDR3 is TGTGCCAGTAGTATCTTCGGACAGCAACTCTCGAGAAACACCATATATTTT. This translates into CASSIFGQQLSRNTIYF.

This clone was seen a few times. V gene TRBV10-3 combines with J gene TRBJ1-5, with D perhaps matching TRBD1 (6 bases). The CDR3 consists of 13 residues. CDR1 ENHRY and CDR2 SYGVKD come from the germline V gene. Trimming removed 4 bases from V and 8 bases from J, with 12 bases in between. As DNA, the CDR3 is TGTGCCATCAGTGCAACAGGGTTGGAGCCCCAGCATTTT. This gives the protein CAISATGLEPQHF.

This clone has more than one count but fewer than ten. This chain links TRBV5-1 with TRBJ2-1; the match to TRBD2 covers 13 bases. This CDR3 comprises 18 residues. The J segment lost 6 bases and the V segment lost 4 bases, leaving 13 bases of the junction unmatched. CDR1 is SGHRS and CDR2 is YFSETQ in the germline V gene. As DNA, the CDR3 is TGCGCCAGCAGCATTGGACTAGCGGGGGAAACTTACCGCAATGAGCAGTTCTTC. Protein: CASSIGLAGETYRNEQFF. Variable domain in full (rest from reference TRBV5-1 and TRBJ2-1): KAGVTQTPRYLIKTRGQQVTLSCSPISGHRSVSWYQQTPGQGLQFLFEYFSETQRNKGNFPGRFSGRQFSNSRSEMNVSTLELGDSALYLCASSIGLAGETYRNEQFFGPGTRLTVL.

The chain recombines TRBV12-3 or TRBV12-4 with TRBJ1-1; 8 nucleotides match TRBD1. The CDR3 extends over 12 amino acids. The J segment lost 4 bases and the V segment lost 10 bases, leaving 5 bases of the junction unmatched. The CDR3, as DNA: TGTGCCAACGGACAGGGTATCACTGAAGCTTTCTTT. Translation: CANGQGITEAFF.